This is a list of T cell receptor beta chains from one sample in a study of T cells in tuberculosis. Sequencing used immunoSEQ multiplex PCR; TCRdb keeps in-frame clones, though not all of them. This sample yields approximately 59,000 clones, of which about 76% are seen a single time; roughly 12% belongs to the top ten. The sequenced sample was CD1b-GMM tetramer-negative cells sorted from PBMCs. The receptors derive from an adult woman with latent tuberculosis. Each CDR3 is given with its conserved first and last residue. The order of the fields is J gene, V gene, clone size, D gene, CDR3 DNA, CDR3 protein. The D gene is left open where the match is weak. Clone sizes are given selectively: once, few, many, or a class where the clone is expanded.

TRBJ2-3 TRBV25-1 . TRBD2 TGTGCCAGCAGTGAGGGGGGGGATACGCAGTATTTT CASSEGGDTQYF
TRBJ1-2 TRBV30 . . TGTGCCGGGAGTGTAGGGGGGGTTGGCTACCCTTTC CAGSVGGVGYPF
TRBJ1-3 TRBV10-2 . TRBD1 TGCGCCAGTGCCGCTCACAGGGGATCTGGAAACACCATATATTTT CASAAHRGSGNTIYF
TRBJ1-6 TRBV15 . . TGTGCCATCCGGTCCTATAATTCACCCCTCCACTTT CAIRSYNSPLHF
TRBJ2-5 TRBV28 . TRBD2 TGTGCCAGCAGTTCCGGACTAGCGGGGTGGGGGGAGACCCAGTACTTC CASSSGLAGWGETQYF
TRBJ2-3 TRBV25-1 . . TGTGCCAGCAGCTTCCGGGACTTCACAGATACGCAGTATTTT CASSFRDFTDTQYF
TRBJ1-2 TRBV5-6 . . TGTGCCAGCAGCTTGGCCGGAGGGTTACCTCCCTTCAACTATGGCTACACCTTC CASSLAGGLPPFNYGYTF
TRBJ1-1 TRBV7-9 . . TGTGCCAGCAGCGCGAGAGAGAACACTGAAGCTTTCTTT CASSARENTEAFF
TRBJ2-1 TRBV7-2 . TRBD2 TGTGCCAGCAGCTTATACTTCTTAGCGGGGGGCCGGGGGAATGAGCAGTTCTTC CASSLYFLAGGRGNEQFF
TRBJ2-7 TRBV15 once . TGTGCCACCAGCAGAGAAGCAGGTAACTCCTACGAGCAGTACTTC CATSREAGNSYEQYF
TRBJ2-1 TRBV2 . TRBD1 TGTGCCAGCAGTTTCACCGGGACAGGGGGATACAATGAGCAGTTCTTC CASSFTGTGGYNEQFF
TRBJ1-5 TRBV28 . . TGTGCCAGCAGTTTATTCGGCAGGATAAATCAGCCCCAGCATTTT CASSLFGRINQPQHF
TRBJ1-5 TRBV6-1 . . TGTGCCAGCAGCCTGGAACAGGGCAATCAGCCCCAGCATTTT CASSLEQGNQPQHF
TRBJ2-1 TRBV20-1 . TRBD2 TGCAGTGCTATCCCCGGGGGGGGACCGATCTTC CSAIPGGGPIF
TRBJ2-1 TRBV28 once TRBD2 TGTGCCAGCAGTTCCCTAGCGGGAGGGAACTACAATGAGCAGTTCTTC CASSSLAGGNYNEQFF
TRBJ2-7 TRBV2 . TRBD1 TGTGCCAGCAGTTTTACCGGGACAGGGGGGTACAACGAGCAGTACTTC CASSFTGTGGYNEQYF
TRBJ2-5 TRBV7-3 . . TGTGCCAGCAGCTTAAAGGCGACAGGCACAAGGGCAGAGACCCAGTACTTC CASSLKATGTRAETQYF
TRBJ2-7 TRBV2 . TRBD1 TGTGCCAGCAGGGGGACAGTTAACTACGAGCAGTACTTC CASRGTVNYEQYF
TRBJ1-1 TRBV2 . TRBD1 TGTGCCAGCAACGTGGCAGGGGGCGAAGCTTTCTTT CASNVAGGEAFF
TRBJ1-4 TRBV6-1 . . TGTGCCAGCAGACCCCGCGGGGGCCCTGAAAAACTGTTTTTT CASRPRGGPEKLFF
TRBJ2-5 TRBV4-3 . TRBD2 TGCGCCAGCAGCCAAGAAAGGGCGGGGGGCCGGGAGACCCAGTACTTC CASSQERAGGRETQYF
TRBJ2-3 TRBV10-2 . . TGCGCCAGCTGCTTGGCATCCAGCACAGATACGCAGTATTTT CASCLASSTDTQYF
TRBJ2-1 TRBV5-1 . . TGCGCCAGCAGCCCGAGGGGGGGGCAGGGGGCGTCCTACAATGAGCAGTTCTTC CASSPRGGQGASYNEQFF
TRBJ1-2 TRBV7-2 few . TGTGCCAGCAGCTCGTCCTCACAGGCTAACTATGGCTACACCTTC CASSSSSQANYGYTF
TRBJ2-1 TRBV5-4 . TRBD2 TGTGCCAGCAGAGTGGATAAGCGGGGGGGCTACAATGAGCAGTTCTTC CASRVDKRGGYNEQFF
TRBJ2-4 TRBV19 . TRBD2 TGTGCCAGTAAAGTCGCGGGAGTGGCCAAAAACATTCAGTACTTC CASKVAGVAKNIQYF
TRBJ2-5 TRBV9 . . TGTGCCAGCAGCGTAGGAGGAACCCAAGAGACCCAGTACTTC CASSVGGTQETQYF
TRBJ1-2 TRBV7-8 . . TGTGCCAGCAGCACTTTTTTGGGCCCGGCCGGCTACACCTTC CASSTFLGPAGYTF
TRBJ1-2 TRBV11-3 once TRBD1 TGTGCCAGCAGCTTATCGAGACAGGGGGTCCTCGAGGGCTACACCTTC CASSLSRQGVLEGYTF
TRBJ1-5 TRBV30 few TRBD1 TGTGCCTGGAGTCCCCGGGACAGGGGCAGGCAGCCCCAGCATTTT CAWSPRDRGRQPQHF
TRBJ1-3 TRBV2 . TRBD1 TGTGCCAGCAGTCCTTTCTACCCGGACAGGGGCTCTGGAAACACCATATATTTT CASSPFYPDRGSGNTIYF
TRBJ2-7 TRBV7-9 . TRBD2 TGTGCCAGCAGCTTACTAGCGGGAGGCTCCTACGAGCAGTACTTC CASSLLAGGSYEQYF
TRBJ1-3 TRBV5-6 . . TGTGCCAGCAGCTTGGGGGAGATTCGGCTCTCTGGAAACACCATATATTTT CASSLGEIRLSGNTIYF
TRBJ2-3 TRBV4-1 . TRBD2 TGCGCCAGCGCCCGGGGTGGACTAGCGGGGGGTACAGATACGCAGTATTTT CASARGGLAGGTDTQYF
TRBJ2-5 TRBV7-8 few TRBD2 TGTGCCAGCAGCCGGGGGACTAGCGGGGGGGCGGCCGGGACCCAGTACTTC CASSRGTSGGAAGTQYF
TRBJ1-4 TRBV4-1 . . TGCGCCAGCAGCCATGCCGGGGGTGCAACTAATGAAAAACTGTTTTTT CASSHAGGATNEKLFF
TRBJ2-6 TRBV5-1 . TRBD1 TGCGCCAGCAGCTCAGGGGGCGCGAGCTCTGGGGCCAACGTCCTGACTTTC CASSSGGASSGANVLTF
TRBJ2-7 TRBV11-2 once . TGTGCCAGCAGCCTCGCAGTCCACGAGCAGTACTTC CASSLAVHEQYF
TRBJ2-1 TRBV27 . . TGTGCCAGCAGTTTAAGGGGGAGGGCCACCTACAATGAGCAGTTCTTC CASSLRGRATYNEQFF
TRBJ2-5 TRBV10-1 . TRBD1 TGCGCCAGCAGCGGTGACTTAGGGACAGGAGGGCAAGAGACCCAGTACTTC CASSGDLGTGGQETQYF
TRBJ2-4 TRBV5-1 . TRBD1 TGCGCCAGCAGCTTGGGGCGGGACAGGGACGTGTTAGCCAAAAACATTCAGTACTTC CASSLGRDRDVLAKNIQYF
TRBJ2-3 TRBV6-1 . TRBD2 TGTGCCAGCAGTGTAGGGACTAGCGGGGGGTCAGATACGCAGTATTTT CASSVGTSGGSDTQYF
TRBJ2-5 TRBV14 . TRBD1 TGTGCCAGCAGCGTCGGACAGGGGGGGATTGCGGCCCAGTACTTC CASSVGQGGIAAQYF
TRBJ2-5 TRBV19 . TRBD1 TGTGCCAGCGCGGCCAGGGGGCGCGAGACCCAGTACTTC CASAARGRETQYF
TRBJ2-3 TRBV14 few . TGTGCCAGCAGCCAAGAACTAACAGATACGCAGTATTTT CASSQELTDTQYF
TRBJ2-3 TRBV6-1 . . TGTGCCAGCGGCAGTTTCACAGATACGCAGTATTTT CASGSFTDTQYF
TRBJ1-1 TRBV18 . TRBD1 TGTGCCAGCTCACCGGATATCAGGGGGTTCATGAACACTGAAGCTTTCTTT CASSPDIRGFMNTEAFF
TRBJ2-5 TRBV7-2 . . TGTGCCAGCAGCTTAAATCAGGGTTTGACCCAGTACTTC CASSLNQGLTQYF
TRBJ2-7 TRBV7-9 . . TGTGCCAGCAGCCCCCCGGGGCTGGGGGGCTCCTACGAGCAGTACTTC CASSPPGLGGSYEQYF